One and the same sample provided the 22 T cell receptor beta chains below, sequenced in a study of technical replicates of blood from a handful of donors. Only in-frame clones appear in the TCRdb table, and some are missing; sequencing was by immunoSEQ multiplex PCR. The data hold fewer than 75,000 clones, with 93% observed a single time. What was sequenced was T cells isolated from PBMCs. Receptors were obtained from a human donor in good health.

V is TRBV2 and J is TRBJ2-2; unclear D gene. With 2 bases removed from V and 2 bases from J, the gap between germline ends came to 3 bases. CDR1 and CDR2 from the germline V gene are SNHLY and FYNNEI. The CDR3 contains 13 residues. As DNA, the CDR3 is TGTGCCAGCAGTGAACAAAACACCGGGGAGCTGTTTTTT. Protein product: CASSEQNTGELFF.

V usage is TRBV7-3 and J usage is TRBJ1-2; D gene unclear. Between the trimmed V and J ends, which lost 2 bases and 1 base, there was a span of 8 bases. The CDR3 sequence is 14 residues long. Germline CDR1 reads SGHTA; CDR2 reads FQGTGA. CDR3 loop: CASSLEAGNYGYTF. CDR3 DNA: TGTGCCAGCAGCTTAGAGGCCGGTAACTATGGCTACACCTTC.

The count of this clone is one. The rearrangement links TRBV2 to TRBJ2-1, with a possible D match to TRBD1 (7 bases). Germline V gene data show CDR1 as SNHLY and CDR2 as FYNNEI. This CDR3 is built from 12 residues. V was trimmed by 4 bases and J by 14 bases, leaving 15 bases between them. The CDR3 DNA reads as TGTGCCAGCAGTGGCGAGGACAGGAGGGAGTTCTTC. It specifies CASSGEDRREFF. The entire variable domain, with the rest obtained from reference TRBV2 and TRBJ2-1, is as follows: EPEVTQTPSHQVTQMGQEVILRCVPISNHLYFYWYRQILGQKVEFLVSFYNNEISEKSEIFDDQFSVERPDGSNFTLKIRSTKLEDSAMYFCASSGEDRREFFGPGTRLTVL.

The chain joins TRBV19 to TRBJ2-1, with 7 positions matching TRBD1. There are 15 residues in the CDR3. The V gene end was trimmed by 3 bases and the J gene end by 9 bases; junction bases not matched to a gene: 11. The germline V gene has CDR1 LNHDA and CDR2 SQIVND (reference sequence). CDR3 sequence (DNA): TGTGCCAGTAGTATTCGCGGAAAGGGGGCGAGTGAGCAGTTCTTC. Protein product: CASSIRGKGASEQFF.

The genes are TRBV5-1 and TRBJ2-2; D remains unclear. V gave up 5 bases and J gave up 6 bases, with 14 bases separating them. The CDR3 loop spans 14 amino acids. Germline V gene sequence: CDR1 SGHRS, CDR2 YFSETQ. The CDR3, as DNA: TGCGCCAGCAGACATTCTCAGGTGTCCGGGGAGCTGTTTTTT. Amino acids: CASRHSQVSGELFF.

The chain is built from TRBV4-1 and TRBJ1-2; tentative D call: TRBD1 (6 bases). This CDR3 region has 14 residues. The ends were cut back, 3 bases at V and 6 bases at J, with 14 bases in the middle. The germline gives CDR1 MGHRA, CDR2 YSYEKL. CDR3 sequence reads: CASSHPGGADGYTF. CDR3 DNA sequence: TGCGCCAGCAGCCACCCGGGGGGGGCGGATGGCTACACCTTC.

The chain joins TRBV6-5 to TRBJ1-2, with D possibly TRBD1 on 5 matching bases. This CDR3 region has 15 residues. V was cut by 0 bases and J by 0 bases, with 8 bases left in between. Germline V CDR1 and CDR2: MNHEY, SVGAGI. CDR3 region: CASSYSGGTNYGYTF. The CDR3 DNA reads as TGTGCCAGCAGTTACTCTGGGGGGACTAACTATGGCTACACCTTC.

J is TRBJ2-1 and V is TRBV25-1; the match to TRBD2 covers 7 bases. Germline CDR1 reads MGHDK; CDR2 reads SYGVNS. The J segment lost 7 bases and the V segment lost 2 bases, leaving 11 bases of the junction unmatched. This CDR3 spans 16 amino acids. DNA for the CDR3: TGTGCCAGCAGTGAACCCCTCGGGAGCGGGATGAATGAGCAGTTCTTC. This codes for CASSEPLGSGMNEQFF.

The CDR3 protein is CASSLDPGLGGYTF. The CDR3 DNA reads TGTGCCAGCAGCTTAGACCCAGGGCTAGGTGGCTACACCTTC. This chain joins TRBV11-1 and TRBJ1-2, with a weak D call TRBD1 (5 bases). This CDR3 region has 14 residues. CDR1 and CDR2 from the germline V gene are SGHAT and FQDESV (reference sequence). Trimming left V 1 base short and J 7 bases short, with 13 bases between.

The chain carries TRBV2 and TRBJ1-5; D is perhaps TRBD1 (6 bases). The ends were cut back, 6 bases at V and 9 bases at J, with 21 bases in the middle. Looked up from germline, CDR1 is SNHLY and CDR2 is FYNNEI. The CDR3 is made up of 15 amino acids. CDR3 residues: CASSLAGVRGGPQHF. The CDR3 nucleotides read TGTGCCAGCAGCTTAGCGGGAGTTAGGGGGGGGCCCCAGCATTTT.

The chain employs TRBV4-1 and TRBJ2-7; 12 bases match TRBD2. CDR3 length equals 17 residues. The V and J ends lost 4 bases and 0 bases, in that order; junction bases with no gene match: 7. Germline V lookup: CDR1 MGHRA, CDR2 YSYEKL. Here the CDR3 reads CASSRRLAGEVSYEQYF. CDR3 sequence (DNA): TGCGCCAGCAGCCGCCGACTAGCGGGAGAAGTCTCCTACGAGCAGTACTTC.

This clone came up once. This sequence joins TRBV7-9 and TRBJ2-3; D possibly corresponds to TRBD1 (5 bases). The V end lost 6 bases, the J end lost 0 bases, and 10 bases lay between the germline ends. The CDR3 runs 14 residues. CDR1 SEHNR and CDR2 FQNEAQ come from the germline V gene (reference sequence). The CDR3 is CASRLQVSTDTQYF. The CDR3 DNA sequence: TGTGCCAGCAGACTACAGGTTAGCACAGATACGCAGTATTTT.

This clone turned up a few times. The chain employs TRBV2 and TRBJ2-7, with D hard to call. The CDR3 has 13 residues. Germline V gene lookup returns CDR1 SNHLY and CDR2 FYNNEI. V was cut by 6 bases and J by 0 bases, with 9 bases left in between. CDR3 DNA sequence: TGTGCCAGCAGGGTCGTTAGCTCCTACGAGCAGTACTTC. Protein sequence: CASRVVSSYEQYF.

The CDR3 DNA is TGTGCCAGCTCACCACCGGCGGGCGGGCCAGGAAACACCATATATTTT. Residues: CASSPPAGGPGNTIYF. This sequence joins TRBV18 and TRBJ1-3; no definite D call. The CDR3 has 16 amino acids. The V end was cut by 0 bases, the J end by 4 bases, with 13 bases between. The germline gives CDR1 KGHSH, CDR2 LQKENI.

V usage is TRBV5-1 and J usage is TRBJ2-1; 8 nucleotides agree with TRBD2. Trimming took 2 bases from V and 5 from J; bases not matched to a gene: 3. CDR1 SGHRS and CDR2 YFSETQ come from the germline V gene. This CDR3 region has 14 residues. CDR3 DNA sequence: TGCGCCAGCAGCTTTAGCGGGATTAACAATGAGCAGTTCTTC. Translating it yields CASSFSGINNEQFF.

The chain couples TRBV11-1 to TRBJ1-1; no reliable D call. CDR3 length: 14 amino acids. V gave up 0 bases and J gave up 4 bases, with 9 bases separating them. CDR1 SGHAT and CDR2 FQDESV come from the germline V gene (reference sequence). In nucleotides, the CDR3 is TGTGCCAGCAGCTTAGCCGGGTTCGCCACTGAAGCTTTCTTT. Its translation is CASSLAGFATEAFF.

For this clone: The junction shows a germline mismatch at one end, possibly a read error. V is TRBV6-1 and J is TRBJ1-5; maybe TRBD1 (5 bases). This CDR3 is 15 amino acids long. Germline V gives CDR1 MNHNS, CDR2 SASEGT. CDR3 amino acids: CASSEFAGKDQPQHF. The CDR3, as DNA: TGTGCCAGCAGTGAATTCGCAGGGAAGGATCAACCCCAGCATTTT.

This clone is a singleton in its sample. The V gene is TRBV10-3, the J gene TRBJ1-3, with TRBD1 matching 7 bases. Trimming cost V 8 bases and J 0 bases; bases outside gene matches: 10. Germline V gives CDR1 ENHRY, CDR2 SYGVKD. The length of the CDR3 is 16 residues. CDR3 residues: CAIGGTEPFSGNTIYF. CDR3 nucleotide sequence: TGTGCCATCGGGGGGACAGAACCGTTCTCTGGAAACACCATATATTTT.

The chain combines TRBV5-6 with TRBJ1-1; D perhaps matches TRBD1 (6 bases). This CDR3 is built from 15 residues. Germline assignment: CDR1 SGHDT and CDR2 YYEEEE. Trimming left V 0 bases short and J 1 base short, with 10 bases between. The CDR3 DNA reads TGTGCCAGCAGCTTGGTCGGGACATCGAACACTGAAGCTTTCTTT. Protein product: CASSLVGTSNTEAFF.

The CDR3 DNA sequence: TGTGCCAGCAGTCCTGGGGGGGGCCCTTACGAGCAGTACTTC. This codes for CASSPGGGPYEQYF. The V and J genes are TRBV27 and TRBJ2-7, with a possible D match to TRBD2 (7 bases). CDR1 and CDR2 (germline): MNHEY, SMNVEV (reference sequence). The CDR3 extends over 14 amino acids. V shed 5 bases and J shed 4 bases, with 15 bases lying between them.

The gene calls are TRBV18 and TRBJ1-2, with TRBD1 as a possible D gene (6 bases). Per the germline V gene, CDR1 is KGHSH and CDR2 is LQKENI. This CDR3 spans 13 amino acids. The V end was cut by 6 bases, the J end by 6 bases, with 14 bases between. Written as DNA, the CDR3 is TGTGCCAGCTCCGAACGACAGGATGATGGCTACACCTTC. Amino acid sequence: CASSERQDDGYTF.

The chain recombines TRBV9 with TRBJ2-7; 7 nucleotides match TRBD2. Germline CDR1 SGDLS, CDR2 YYNGEE. This CDR3 is built from 14 residues. V lost 4 bases and J lost 6; bases outside the gene matches: 10. The CDR3 sequence is CASSTERGGAEQYF. In DNA form, the CDR3 reads TGTGCCAGCAGCACCGAAAGGGGAGGGGCCGAGCAGTACTTC.